The T cell receptor (beta chain) described here comes from a study of beta chain features in type 1 diabetes. As concerns this clone: The antigen is not known.

General study findings and limits: Researchers report that Type 1 diabetes patients had moderately but significantly shorter TCRB CDR3s across all four CD4+ subsets.

V was pared by 6 bases and J by 2 bases, with 14 bases between. Germline V CDR1 and CDR2: MGHDK, SYGVNS. The CDR3 length is 15 residues. Sequenced material consisted of expressed TCRB transcripts (all of the isolated RNA was reverse transcribed). Clones were sequenced by immunoSEQ multiplex PCR, and TCRdb holds only the in-frame ones, with some missing. The sample carries under 300,000 clones, about 11% recorded once. Material for sequencing was naive CD4+ T cells from blood. V usage is TRBV25-1 and J usage is TRBJ1-5; a possible D gene is TRBD1 (5 bases). The receptor's source is a man aged 30 to 45 with type 1 diabetes. The CDR3 DNA is TGTGCCAGCAGCGGATCGACAGAAGGCAATCAGCCCCAGCATTTT. Its translation: CASSGSTEGNQPQHF.